The clone carrying this TCR beta chain was observed once. Method: immunoSEQ multiplex PCR; TCRdb's copy keeps in-frame clones and lacks some. This sample has fewer than 130,000 clones; 88% occur once, and the top ten carry approximately 3.7%. The source of the sample is a study of control samples from healthy donors and cancer patients. The CDR3 is made up of 17 amino acids. The germline V gene has CDR1 KGHDR and CDR2 SFDVKD. The V and J ends lost 2 bases and 0 bases respectively, with 13 bases between them. The sequenced sample was PBMCs. This sequence originates from an older woman with lung cancer. The chain combines TRBV24-1 with TRBJ1-3; D perhaps matches TRBD1 (5 bases). CDR3 loop: CATSDSTDFGSGNTIYF. CDR3 DNA sequence: TGTGCCACCAGTGATTCGACAGATTTCGGCTCTGGAAACACCATATATTTT.